This T cell receptor (beta chain) was identified during a study of blood T cell repertoires in COVID-19. Turning to the study itself: The study drew acute and convalescent COVID-19 samples from the United States, Italy and Spain. PBMCs, B-cell-depleted T cells, or T cells were the source of the cDNA or gDNA that made up the material.

The CDR3 contains 15 residues. V shed 8 bases and J 3 bases; nucleotides not matched to a gene: 9. Germline V gene lookup returns CDR1 MNHEY and CDR2 SVGAGI. Under the authors' procedure: Amplification from reference gene primers served as the basis for estimated nucleated cell counts. Profiled with immunoSEQ multiplex PCR; TCRdb holds only in-frame clones, not every one. V, J and clone size are those of that table, while D and trimming were read from the DNA. The sample consists of fewer than 500,000 clones, roughly 91% of them appearing once. Sequencing was carried out using peripheral blood. The TCR originated in a woman younger than 45 with acute or convalescent COVID-19. The chain links TRBV6-5 to TRBJ2-1, with 8 bases aligning to TRBD1. The CDR3 region has the DNA TGTGCCAGCGCACTACAGGGGGGCCTCTACAATGAGCAGTTCTTC. The encoded protein is CASALQGGLYNEQFF.